This T cell receptor (beta chain) was captured in a study of blood T cell repertoires in COVID-19 (dated by TCRdb to 2018 to 2020). Notes on the research overall: Samples covering the acute and convalescent phases of COVID-19 were provided by collaborators in the United States, Italy and Spain. Where available, HLA class I and class II types were obtained from metadata supplied by the sample provider rather than from assay-based typing. A de-identified subject ID, COVID-19 status, age in years and sex were almost always included in the sample metadata. The prospective study material was composed of cDNA or gDNA derived from T cells, B-cell-depleted T cells, or PBMCs. The samples were drawn from two sources: the first 160 participants of the ongoing ImmuneRACE study, and approximately 1,300 subjects contributed by 6 global collaborators. The repertoires were made available in a free public database intended to serve as a resource for research on the immune response to SARS-CoV-2. Subjects who had been exposed to COVID-19, were actively infected with it, or had recovered from it provided the deeply sampled blood TCRbeta repertoires that made up the dataset.

Turning to this clone: What antigen it recognizes has not been identified. Nothing much larger sits one base from this clone, and base qualities are not available.

Study-wide findings and limitations: The quantity of clinical and demographic metadata differed by source and by participant and was supplied without curation.

TCRbeta CDR3 regions were amplified from genomic DNA by means of the immunoSEQ Assay, a bias-controlled multiplex PCR. The paper's processing steps were these. The number of nucleated cells in each sample was estimated from the amplification of reference gene primers within the assay. To quantify the absolute abundance of each unique TCRbeta CDR3 rearrangement, sequence reads were collapsed and filtered. For each sample, productive Simpson clonality was calculated as the square root of Simpson's diversity index across productive rearrangements. TCRdb mirrors the immuneACCESS table, restricted to in-frame sequences. Some clones are absent from its copies; in checked studies, under half trace to an unresolved V gene, and the reason for the others is unknown. The DNA gave D and trimming, while V, J and clone size come from that table. This sample gives 90,000 to 100,000 clones in total; approximately 90% of them show up just once. The ten most abundant clones make up about 5% of the sample.

Each collaborating institution followed its own protocols to collect whole blood in K2EDTA tubes. For TCRbeta analysis, collaborators shipped samples as frozen whole blood, isolated PBMCs, or DNA extracted from either of those sample types. V is cut by 5 bases and J by 0 bases, and the space between the germline ends is 14 bases. The CDR3 goes from the cysteine to the phenylalanine over 16 residues. Just CDR3 DNA is preserved here, 48 bases in frame from base 1. In the germline V gene, CDR1 corresponds to SNHLY and CDR2 to FYNNEI. The sample consisted of peripheral blood. This sequence was found in a man aged 50 to 60 with acute or convalescent COVID-19. The sequence joins TRBV2 to TRBJ1-5, with the D segment identity uncertain. The CDR3 in this case is CASSKSGRHSNQPQHF. The nucleotide sequence reads TGTGCCAGCAGTAAGTCCGGGAGACATAGCAATCAGCCCCAGCATTTT. The CDR3, completed at both ends by the reference TRBV2 and TRBJ1-5 genes, gives the full variable domain EPEVTQTPSHQVTQMGQEVILRCVPISNHLYFYWYRQILGQKVEFLVSFYNNEISEKSEIFDDQFSVERPDGSNFTLKIRSTKLEDSAMYFCASSKSGRHSNQPQHFGDGTRLSIL.